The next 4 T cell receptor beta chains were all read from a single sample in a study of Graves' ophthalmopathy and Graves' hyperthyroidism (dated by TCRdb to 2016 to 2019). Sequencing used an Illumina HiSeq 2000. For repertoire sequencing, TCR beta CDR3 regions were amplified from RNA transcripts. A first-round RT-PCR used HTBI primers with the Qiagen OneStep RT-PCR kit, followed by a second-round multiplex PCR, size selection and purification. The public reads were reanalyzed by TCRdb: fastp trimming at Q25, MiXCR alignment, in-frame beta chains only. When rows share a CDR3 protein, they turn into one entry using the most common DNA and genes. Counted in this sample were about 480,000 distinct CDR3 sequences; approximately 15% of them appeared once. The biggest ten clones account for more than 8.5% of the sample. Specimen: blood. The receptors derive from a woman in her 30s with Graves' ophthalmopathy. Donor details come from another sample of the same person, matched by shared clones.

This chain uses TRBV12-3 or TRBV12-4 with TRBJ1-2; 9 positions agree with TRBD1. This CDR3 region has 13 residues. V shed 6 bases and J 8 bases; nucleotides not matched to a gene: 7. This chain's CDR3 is CASSPDRGIGYTF. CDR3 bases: TGTGCCAGCAGCCCTGACAGGGGGATAGGCTACACCTTC.

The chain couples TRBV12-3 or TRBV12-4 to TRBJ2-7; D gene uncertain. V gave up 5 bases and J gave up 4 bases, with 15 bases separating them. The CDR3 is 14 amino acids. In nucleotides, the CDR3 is TGTGCCAGCAGTCCTTCCCCCGACATTTACGAGCAGTACGTC. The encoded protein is CASSPSPDIYEQYV.

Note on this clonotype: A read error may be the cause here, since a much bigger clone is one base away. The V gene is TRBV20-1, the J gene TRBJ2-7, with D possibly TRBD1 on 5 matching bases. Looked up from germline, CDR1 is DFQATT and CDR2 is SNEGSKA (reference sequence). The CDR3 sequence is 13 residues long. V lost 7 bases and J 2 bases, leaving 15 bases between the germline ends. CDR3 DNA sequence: TGCAGTGTGTGGACAAATCAGGCCTACGAGCAGTACTTC. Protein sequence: CSVWTNQAYEQYF.

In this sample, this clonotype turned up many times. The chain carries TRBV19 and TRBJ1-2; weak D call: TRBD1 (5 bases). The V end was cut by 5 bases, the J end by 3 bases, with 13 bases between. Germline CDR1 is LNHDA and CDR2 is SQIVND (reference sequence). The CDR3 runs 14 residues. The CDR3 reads CASSPGTSHYGYTF. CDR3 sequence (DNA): TGTGCCAGTAGTCCCGGGACCAGCCACTATGGCTACACCTTC.